The sequence of this T cell receptor (beta chain) was determined in a study of shared clonotypes between healthy human individuals. Broader study findings: Clonotypes which were not shared had lower generation probabilities than clonotypes that all four donors shared. A handful of donors shared around 5.1% of their naive CD4 clonotypes.

The junction had 11 bases not matched to a gene; V was cut back by 6 bases and J by 10 bases. The CDR3 runs 13 residues. In germline, CDR1 is KGHSH, CDR2 LQKENI. TCRdb keeps only in-frame clones here, not all; method: immunoSEQ multiplex PCR. The data show roughly 1.4 million clones, with about 98.5% seen just once and approximately 0.38% held by the top ten. With regard to this clone: The antigen remains undetermined.

The rearrangement uses TRBV18 and TRBJ1-1; TRBD1 agrees at 7 bases. Sequences were obtained from naive CD4+ T cells sorted from blood. Regarding subset: CD45RA+ positively selected. The sequence was obtained from a man under 40 in good health. The CDR3: CASSQDRVKGAFF. The DNA of the CDR3 is TGTGCCAGCTCCCAAGACAGGGTTAAGGGAGCTTTCTTT.